A single sample is the source of the 14 T cell receptor beta chains below, sequenced in a study of PD-L1 blockade in urothelial cancer. Sequenced by immunoSEQ multiplex PCR; TCRdb stores in-frame clones only, minus some. This table has 50,000 to 65,000 clones, around 83% appearing once. Here the sequenced sample was PBMCs, taken around atezolizumab (anti-PD-L1) treatment. The receptors stem from a man aged 45 to 65 with urothelial cancer.

The rearrangement uses TRBV28 and TRBJ2-5, with a weak D call TRBD2 (6 bases). The CDR3 is made up of 12 amino acids. Germline-derived CDR1 and CDR2 are MDHEN and SYDVKM. V lost 3 bases and J 7 bases, leaving 9 bases between the germline ends. DNA of the CDR3: TGTGCCAGCAGTTTGACTAGTGGGACCCAGTACTTC. Protein product: CASSLTSGTQYF.

V gene TRBV19 combines with J gene TRBJ2-3, with TRBD1 matching 7 bases. The CDR3 has 15 amino acids. Germline lookup yields CDR1 LNHDA and CDR2 SQIVND (reference sequence). After removal of 6 bases from V and 4 bases from J, the junction contained 10 bases not matched to a gene. The CDR3 coding sequence is TGTGCCAGTAGCCCTACAGGGGTAGGGTCAGATACGCAGTATTTT. This translates into CASSPTGVGSDTQYF.

In its sample, this clone was seen once. The V gene is TRBV19, the J gene TRBJ1-5, with TRBD1 matching 9 bases. Germline V gene data show CDR1 as LNHDA and CDR2 as SQIVND (reference sequence). With 4 bases clipped from V and 5 bases from J, the junction kept 9 bases outside the gene matches. CDR3 length equals 16 residues. In nucleotides, the CDR3 is TGTGCCAGTAGTACCTCCGGGACAGGGTTATATCAGCCCCAGCATTTT. Protein product: CASSTSGTGLYQPQHF. Variable domain in full (rest from reference TRBV19 and TRBJ1-5): DGGITQSPKYLFRKEGQNVTLSCEQNLNHDAMYWYRQDPGQGLRLIYYSQIVNDFQKGDIAEGYSVSREKKESFPLTVTSAQKNPTAFYLCASSTSGTGLYQPQHFGDGTRLSIL.

The chain has TRBV5-1 and TRBJ2-5; unclear D gene. V was pared by 0 bases and J by 4 bases, with 7 bases between. CDR3 length: 13 residues. Germline loops: CDR1 SGHRS, CDR2 YFSETQ. The DNA of the CDR3 is TGCGCCAGCAGCTTGGACGCTACAGAGACCCAGTACTTC. Its protein product is CASSLDATETQYF.

The CDR3 DNA reads as TGTGCCAGCAGCTCCCCCCGGATTGGACAGGGCCTCAACGAGCAGTACTTC. It codes for CASSSPRIGQGLNEQYF. The V and J genes are TRBV7-9 and TRBJ2-7, with 8 positions matching TRBD1. Germline CDR1 reads SEHNR; CDR2 reads FQNEAQ (reference sequence). CDR3 length: 17 amino acids. Trimming at V came to 4 bases and at J to 5 bases, leaving 16 bases not matched to a gene.

The chain has TRBV11-3 and TRBJ1-1; D is uncertain. This CDR3 is 14 amino acids long. Germline loops: CDR1 SGHNT, CDR2 YENEEA. Trimming stripped 6 bases from V and 1 base from J, with 12 bases between. CDR3 in DNA: TGTGCCAGCAGTCAGGCAGGTCCGAACACTGAAGCTTTCTTT. It yields the protein CASSQAGPNTEAFF.

V gene TRBV7-8 combines with J gene TRBJ2-3; 13 bases match TRBD2. The CDR3 contains 20 residues. Germline V gene sequence: CDR1 SGHVS, CDR2 FQNEAQ. V lost 4 bases and J lost 2; bases outside the gene matches: 15. The CDR3 here is CASSSRLLAGGPRTTDTQYF. In nucleotides, the CDR3 is TGTGCCAGCAGCTCTCGCCTACTAGCGGGAGGGCCCCGGACCACAGATACGCAGTATTTT.

The V call is TRBV6-1, the J call TRBJ2-3; the D gene is possibly TRBD2 (5 bases). The CDR3 length is 14 residues. CDR1 and CDR2 from the germline V gene are MNHNS and SASEGT. The V end lost 7 bases, the J end lost 5 bases, and 16 bases lay between the germline ends. CDR3 amino acids: CASTGRKVGDTQYF. In nucleotides, the CDR3 is TGTGCCAGCACGGGAAGGAAGGTTGGAGATACGCAGTATTTT.

J is TRBJ2-1 and V is TRBV7-3; TRBD2 agrees at 9 bases. Germline V gene data show CDR1 as SGHTA and CDR2 as FQGTGA. V lost 4 bases to trimming and J lost 6 bases; unmatched junction nucleotides: 7. The CDR3 runs to 15 residues. The CDR3 bases are TGTGCCAGCAGCTCAGCGGGAGGTCCCTCCAATGAGCAGTTCTTC. Translation: CASSSAGGPSNEQFF.

V and J are TRBV28 and TRBJ2-1; 12 bases fit TRBD2. Germline lookup yields CDR1 MDHEN and CDR2 SYDVKM. CDR3 size: 17 residues. V lost 8 bases to trimming and J lost 8 bases; unmatched junction nucleotides: 16. CDR3 region: CASPPTSGSKWDYEQFF. CDR3 nucleotides: TGTGCCAGCCCCCCGACTAGCGGGAGTAAGTGGGATTATGAGCAGTTCTTC.

The rearrangement joins TRBV6-1 to TRBJ2-7, with 8 bases identical to TRBD2. The V gene end was trimmed by 2 bases and the J gene end by 3 bases; junction bases not matched to a gene: 6. Germline values: CDR1 MNHNS, CDR2 SASEGT. This CDR3 comprises 15 residues. The CDR3 loop reads CASSEQGLGDYEQYF. The CDR3 DNA is TGTGCCAGCAGTGAACAGGGACTAGGGGACTACGAGCAGTACTTC.

The chain recombines TRBV10-2 with TRBJ2-1, with D tentatively TRBD2 (6 bases). V lost 6 bases and J lost 10, with 13 bases in between. The germline V gene has CDR1 WSHSY and CDR2 SAAADI. The CDR3 length is 12 residues. CDR3 nucleotide sequence: TGCGCCAGCAGCAGGAGGGCGGAGGAGCAGTTCTTC. Its protein product is CASSRRAEEQFF.

V gene TRBV6-5 combines with J gene TRBJ1-4; D is possibly TRBD1 (5 bases). From germline, CDR1 is MNHEY and CDR2 SVGAGI. V gave up 5 bases and J gave up 10 bases, with 11 bases separating them. This CDR3 region has 12 residues. CDR3 bases: TGTGCCAGCAGTGCCCAGGGTGGAAAACTGTTTTTT. Translated: CASSAQGGKLFF.

The J gene is TRBJ2-1, the V gene TRBV14; weak D call: TRBD2 (6 bases). CDR3 length: 12 amino acids. Germline values: CDR1 SGHDN, CDR2 FVKESK. V was shortened by 8 bases and J by 4 bases, with 9 bases between the two germline ends. CDR3: CASGLAYNEQFF. CDR3 nucleotides: TGTGCCAGCGGGCTAGCGTACAATGAGCAGTTCTTC.